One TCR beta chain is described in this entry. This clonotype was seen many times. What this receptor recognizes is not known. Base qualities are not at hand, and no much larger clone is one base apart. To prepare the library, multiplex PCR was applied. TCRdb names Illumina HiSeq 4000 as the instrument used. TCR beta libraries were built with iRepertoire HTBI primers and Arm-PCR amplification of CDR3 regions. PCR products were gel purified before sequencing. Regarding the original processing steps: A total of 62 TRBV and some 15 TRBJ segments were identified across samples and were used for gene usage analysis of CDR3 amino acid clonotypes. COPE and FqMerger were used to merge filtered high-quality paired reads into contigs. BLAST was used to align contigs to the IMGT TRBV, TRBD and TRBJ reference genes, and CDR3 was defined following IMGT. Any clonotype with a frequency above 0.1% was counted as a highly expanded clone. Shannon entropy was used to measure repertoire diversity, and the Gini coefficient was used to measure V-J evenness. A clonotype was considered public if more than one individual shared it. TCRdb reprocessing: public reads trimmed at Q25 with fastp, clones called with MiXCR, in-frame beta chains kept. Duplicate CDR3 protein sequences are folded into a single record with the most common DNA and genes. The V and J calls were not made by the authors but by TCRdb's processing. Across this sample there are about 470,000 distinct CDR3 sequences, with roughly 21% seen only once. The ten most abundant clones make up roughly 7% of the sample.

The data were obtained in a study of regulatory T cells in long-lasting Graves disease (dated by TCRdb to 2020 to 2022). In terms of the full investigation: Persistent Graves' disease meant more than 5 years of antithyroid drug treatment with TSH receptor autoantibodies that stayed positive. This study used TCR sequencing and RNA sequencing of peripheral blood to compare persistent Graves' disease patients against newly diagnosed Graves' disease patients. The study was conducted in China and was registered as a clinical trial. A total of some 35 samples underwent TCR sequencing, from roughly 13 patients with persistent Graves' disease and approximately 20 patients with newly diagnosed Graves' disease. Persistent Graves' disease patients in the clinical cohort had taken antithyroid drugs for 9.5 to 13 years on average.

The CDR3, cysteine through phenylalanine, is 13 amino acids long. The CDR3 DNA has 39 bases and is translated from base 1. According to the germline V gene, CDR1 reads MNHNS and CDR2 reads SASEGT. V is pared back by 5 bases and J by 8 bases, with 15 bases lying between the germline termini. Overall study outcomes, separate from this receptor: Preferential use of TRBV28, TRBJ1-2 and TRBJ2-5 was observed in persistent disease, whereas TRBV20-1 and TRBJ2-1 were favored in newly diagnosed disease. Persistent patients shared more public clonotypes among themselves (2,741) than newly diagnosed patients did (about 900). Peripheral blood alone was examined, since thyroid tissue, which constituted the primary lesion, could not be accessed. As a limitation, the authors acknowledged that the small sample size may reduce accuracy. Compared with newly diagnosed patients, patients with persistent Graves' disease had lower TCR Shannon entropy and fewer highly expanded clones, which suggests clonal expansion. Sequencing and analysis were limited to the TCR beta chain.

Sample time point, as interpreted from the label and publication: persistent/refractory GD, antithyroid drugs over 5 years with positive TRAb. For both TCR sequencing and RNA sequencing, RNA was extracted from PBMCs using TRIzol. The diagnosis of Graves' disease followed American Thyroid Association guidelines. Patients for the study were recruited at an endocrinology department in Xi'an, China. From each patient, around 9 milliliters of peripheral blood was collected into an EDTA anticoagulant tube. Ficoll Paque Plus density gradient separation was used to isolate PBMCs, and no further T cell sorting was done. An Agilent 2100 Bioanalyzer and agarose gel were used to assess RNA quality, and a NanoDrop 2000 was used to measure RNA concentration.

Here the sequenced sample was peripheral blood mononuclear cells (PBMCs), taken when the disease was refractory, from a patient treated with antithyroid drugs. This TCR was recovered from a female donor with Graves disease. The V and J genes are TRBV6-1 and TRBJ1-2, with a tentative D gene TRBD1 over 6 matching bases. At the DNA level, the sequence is TGTGCCAGCAGTATACACAGGGTTTTCGGCTACACCTTC. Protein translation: CASSIHRVFGYTF.